The 5 T cell receptor beta chains reported below all come from one sample, sequenced in a study of T cells in Graves' hyperthyroidism and ophthalmopathy. RNA transcripts provided the source from which TCR beta CDR3 regions were amplified. First-round RT-PCR with HTBI primers amplified the TCR CDR3 region. TCRdb re-derived calls from the multiplex PCR reads in MiXCR, one entry per CDR3 protein. The sample carries over 550,000 distinct CDR3 sequences, over 15% recorded once. Sequenced input: blood. These receptors were taken from a woman aged 18 to 35 with Graves' hyperthyroidism.

This chain joins TRBV30 and TRBJ1-4; no definite D call. The CDR3 sequence is 14 residues long. Looked up from germline, CDR1 is GTSNPN and CDR2 is SVGIG (reference sequence). V gave up 0 bases and J gave up 2 bases, with 7 bases separating them. The CDR3 DNA reads TGTGCCTGGAGTGTTTTCGGTACTAATGAAAAACTGTTTTTT. Amino acids: CAWSVFGTNEKLFF. Combining the CDR3 with reference TRBV30 and TRBJ1-4 gives the whole variable domain SQTIHQWPATLVQPVGSPLSLECTVEGTSNPNLYWYRQAAGRGLQLLFYSVGIGQISSEVPQNLSASRPQDRQFILSSKKLLLSDSGFYLCAWSVFGTNEKLFFGSGTQLSVL.

This clonotype has at least ten counts. This chain uses TRBV5-1 with TRBJ2-5; D call uncertain. Germline CDR1 SGHRS, CDR2 YFSETQ. The CDR3 runs 14 residues. The V end lost 4 bases, the J end lost 5 bases, and 15 bases lay between the germline ends. The CDR3 sequence: CASSDGPPPETQYF. In DNA, the CDR3 is TGCGCCAGCAGCGACGGGCCACCCCCCGAGACCCAGTACTTC.

This clonotype was seen a handful of times. The genes are TRBV6-6 and TRBJ2-7, with 9 bases fitting TRBD1. With 2 bases clipped from V and 4 bases from J, the junction kept 6 bases outside the gene matches. The CDR3 loop spans 15 amino acids. The V gene's germline CDR1 is MNHNY and CDR2 SVGAGI (reference sequence). DNA for the CDR3: TGTGCCAGCAGTTACCCGGGACAGGGCACATACGAGCAGTACTTC. Amino acids: CASSYPGQGTYEQYF.

This clonotype was picked up many times. This chain joins TRBV20-1 and TRBJ1-2, with TRBD1 identical over 9 bases. Trimming removed 3 bases from V and 7 bases from J; junction bases left unmatched: 12. Germline V gene lookup returns CDR1 DFQATT and CDR2 SNEGSKA (reference sequence). The CDR3 consists of 15 residues. The CDR3 DNA is TGCAGTGCTAGGGACCGGGACAGGGTTGCCATTGGCTACACCTTC. Translated: CSARDRDRVAIGYTF.

J is TRBJ2-7 and V is TRBV24-1, with a weak D call TRBD1 (6 bases). Deletions cut 5 bases from V and 2 bases from J, with 24 bases between. CDR1 is KGHDR and CDR2 is SFDVKD in the germline V gene. The CDR3 extends over 18 amino acids. The CDR3 region has the DNA TGTGCCACCAGTGGTGCAGGACCCGCAGACAGGAACACCTACGAGCAGTACTTC. Its translation: CATSGAGPADRNTYEQYF.